This T cell receptor (beta chain) was recorded in a study of blood T cell repertoires in COVID-19. Study-wide context: Samples representing acute and convalescent COVID-19 were sourced from the United States, Italy and Spain. In each case, the material was cDNA or gDNA derived from T cells, B-cell-depleted T cells, or PBMCs.

Authors' methods: Nucleated cell number was recorded as an estimate derived from reference gene primer amplification. Only in-frame clones appear in the TCRdb table, and some are missing; sequencing was by immunoSEQ multiplex PCR. V and J calls and clone size come straight from that table; D and trimming were deduced from the DNA. The sample records approximately 210,000 clones, more than 75% being singletons. Germline CDR1 reads MRHNA; CDR2 reads SNTAGT. V lost 0 bases to trimming and J lost 6 bases, with 9 bases between them. The CDR3 has 14 amino acids. This TCR derives from a woman aged 40 to 55 with acute or convalescent COVID-19. Material: peripheral blood. This chain connects TRBV6-4 to TRBJ2-1; perhaps TRBD2 as D (6 bases). The CDR3 bases are TGTGCCAGCAGTGACTCGAGCGGGTTCAATGAGCAGTTCTTC. It codes for CASSDSSGFNEQFF.